This is a list of T cell receptor beta chains from one sample in a study of T cell responses to AZD1222 COVID-19 vaccine. Here immunoSEQ multiplex PCR was the method, and the copy in TCRdb shows in-frame clones only, minus some. The sample has fewer than 120,000 clones; about 87% are singletons. The sample here was peripheral blood, taken on day 0 of AZD1222 vaccination. The source of these receptors is an adult in good health. CDR3s include the opening cysteine and the closing phenylalanine or tryptophan. The D gene is left open where the match is weak. Rows may omit the clone size; those that give it use once, few, many or a size class.

J | V | size | D | CDR3 | DNA
TRBJ2-5 | TRBV18 | . | . | CASSPPLGRGQETQYF | TGTGCCAGCTCACCACCTCTCGGCCGGGGCCAAGAGACCCAGTACTTC
TRBJ2-5 | TRBV3-1/TRBV3-2 | . | . | CASSPSPNTPQAQYF | TGTGCCAGCAGCCCCTCGCCCAATACTCCTCAGGCCCAGTACTTC
TRBJ2-7 | TRBV6-5 | . | . | CAAQRDITYEQYF | TGTGCCGCCCAACGGGACATCACCTACGAGCAGTACTTC
TRBJ1-5 | TRBV7-6 | few | . | CASSLEYSGANQPQHF | TGTGCCAGCAGCTTAGAGTACAGTGGGGCCAATCAGCCCCAGCATTTT
TRBJ1-2 | TRBV18 | . | . | CASSQGIANYGYTF | TGTGCCAGCTCACAAGGGATTGCTAACTATGGCTACACCTTC
TRBJ1-1 | TRBV11-2 | . | . | CASKGQFLGSKTEAFF | TGTGCCAGCAAGGGGCAGTTTTTGGGCTCAAAAACTGAAGCTTTCTTT
TRBJ2-7 | TRBV10-3 | . | TRBD1 | CAISESGGQGDRNEQYF | TGTGCCATCAGTGAGTCCGGGGGACAGGGAGACAGGAACGAGCAGTACTTC
TRBJ1-1 | TRBV11-2 | few | . | CASSLGVTEAFF | TGTGCCAGCAGCTTAGGCGTGACTGAAGCTTTCTTT
TRBJ2-1 | TRBV12-5 | . | . | CASGLGSGTPYNEQFF | TGTGCTAGTGGTTTGGGATCCGGGACACCTTACAATGAGCAGTTCTTC
TRBJ1-2 | TRBV11-2 | . | . | CASSLAGSGGYTF | TGTGCCAGCAGCTTAGCCGGGTCAGGAGGCTACACCTTC
TRBJ1-1 | TRBV18 | . | . | CASSPPQKEAFF | TGTGCCAGCTCACCACCACAGAAGGAAGCTTTCTTT
TRBJ2-5 | TRBV5-1 | . | TRBD2 | CASSWPGEAGGKETQYF | TGCGCCAGCAGCTGGCCGGGTGAGGCGGGAGGTAAAGAGACCCAGTACTTC
TRBJ2-7 | TRBV27 | . | . | CASSDLGVAQYEQYF | TGTGCCAGCAGTGACCTAGGGGTAGCGCAGTACGAGCAGTACTTC
TRBJ1-1 | TRBV5-6 | . | . | CASSLNWDGAFF | TGTGCCAGCAGCTTGAACTGGGACGGGGCTTTCTTT
TRBJ2-1 | TRBV24-1 | . | TRBD2 | CATSDTSGTREQFF | TGTGCCACCAGTGACACTAGCGGGACCCGGGAGCAGTTCTTC
TRBJ1-3 | TRBV5-5 | . | . | CASSRDLQSSGNTIYF | TGTGCCAGCAGCCGGGACCTCCAGAGCTCTGGAAACACCATATATTTT
TRBJ2-1 | TRBV10-1 | . | TRBD2 | CASSDGGGPYNEQFF | TGCGCCAGCAGTGATGGGGGAGGGCCTTACAATGAGCAGTTCTTC
TRBJ1-1 | TRBV6-5 | . | TRBD1 | CAIPLQGANTEAFF | TGTGCCATCCCCTTACAGGGGGCGAACACTGAAGCTTTCTTT
TRBJ2-7 | TRBV24-1 | . | TRBD1 | CATSDFGQGAYEQYF | TGTGCCACCAGTGATTTCGGACAGGGGGCGTACGAGCAGTACTTC
TRBJ1-6 | TRBV5-1 | . | . | CASSLSTAGETHSPLHF | TGCGCCAGCAGCTTGTCAACCGCCGGAGAGACTCATTCACCCCTCCACTTT
TRBJ1-5 | TRBV19 | . | . | CASSFQGTVQPQHF | TGTGCCAGTAGTTTCCAGGGTACAGTTCAGCCCCAGCATTTT
TRBJ2-1 | TRBV5-8 | . | . | CASSLASLYNEQFF | TGTGCCAGCAGCTTAGCCTCCCTTTACAATGAGCAGTTCTTC
TRBJ1-1 | TRBV5-1 | . | . | CASSLPGSTEAFF | TGCGCCAGCAGCTTGCCAGGGTCCACTGAAGCTTTCTTT
TRBJ1-6 | TRBV2 | . | TRBD1 | CASLGQGGLNSPLHF | TGTGCCAGTCTGGGACAGGGGGGACTTAATTCACCCCTCCACTTT
TRBJ2-5 | TRBV9 | . | TRBD2 | CASSVISGGRETQYF | TGTGCCAGCAGCGTGATTAGCGGGGGTCGGGAGACCCAGTACTTC
TRBJ1-1 | TRBV30 | . | . | CAWKKGFHRSEAFF | TGTGCCTGGAAAAAGGGATTCCACAGGTCTGAAGCTTTCTTT
TRBJ2-1 | TRBV7-9 | . | . | CASSLVSNEQFF | TGTGCCAGCAGCTTAGTTTCCAATGAGCAGTTCTTC
TRBJ1-5 | TRBV6-1 | few | TRBD1 | CASSEEDRGLNQPQHF | TGTGCCAGCAGTGAAGAAGACAGGGGCCTCAATCAGCCCCAGCATTTT
TRBJ1-1 | TRBV12-3/TRBV12-4 | . | . | CASKQLGDGEAFF | TGTGCCAGCAAACAACTAGGGGACGGTGAAGCTTTCTTT
TRBJ2-1 | TRBV24-1 | . | TRBD2 | CATSDARLAHNEQFF | TGTGCCACCAGTGATGCACGACTAGCCCACAATGAGCAGTTCTTC
TRBJ2-7 | TRBV20-1 | . | TRBD2 | CSASSGRGSYEQYF | TGCAGTGCCAGTAGCGGGAGAGGTTCCTACGAGCAGTACTTC
TRBJ2-7 | TRBV18 | . | TRBD1 | CASSRDRKYEQYF | TGTGCCAGCTCTCGGGACAGGAAGTACGAGCAGTACTTC
TRBJ2-2 | TRBV18 | . | TRBD1 | CASSPGQGRTGELFF | TGTGCCAGCTCACCCGGACAGGGGCGGACCGGGGAGCTGTTTTTT
TRBJ1-2 | TRBV27 | . | . | CASSPLLPRTVGGRNGYTF | TGTGCCAGCAGTCCATTATTGCCTCGGACAGTCGGGGGCAGGAATGGCTACACCTTC
TRBJ2-1 | TRBV6-5 | once | . | CASRIRVHNEQFF | TGTGCCAGCAGAATTAGGGTACACAATGAGCAGTTCTTC
TRBJ1-2 | TRBV2 | . | . | CASSVGGYGYTF | TGTGCCAGCAGTGTGGGTGGCTATGGCTACACCTTC
TRBJ2-7 | TRBV7-9 | few | . | CASSRWWDEQYF | TGTGCCAGCAGCCGCTGGTGGGACGAGCAGTACTTC
TRBJ2-2 | TRBV5-1 | . | TRBD1 | CASGDRNTGELFF | TGCGCCAGCGGGGACAGGAACACCGGGGAGCTGTTTTTT
TRBJ2-4 | TRBV27 | . | . | CASSPGGFGAKNIQYF | TGTGCCAGCAGCCCTGGTGGGTTCGGGGCCAAAAACATTCAGTACTTC
TRBJ2-5 | TRBV11-2 | . | . | CASSLDRSEETQYF | TGTGCCAGCAGCTTAGATCGTTCGGAGGAGACCCAGTACTTC